Each of the 13 T cell receptor beta chains below was sequenced from the same sample in a study of radiotherapy plus CTLA-4 blockade in lung cancer. Clones were read by immunoSEQ multiplex PCR, and TCRdb kept only the in-frame ones, dropping some. Among fewer than 35,000 clones, 70% to 75% were seen once, and the ten largest hold roughly an eighth. Here the sequenced sample was peripheral blood, taken from a patient treated with radiotherapy plus ipilimumab. These receptors originate from a human donor with non-small cell lung cancer that progressed on radiotherapy plus ipilimumab.

J is TRBJ1-2 and V is TRBV19, with a possible D match to TRBD1 (6 bases). With 5 bases removed from V and 8 bases from J, the gap between germline ends came to 9 bases. CDR1 and CDR2 (germline): LNHDA, SQIVND (reference sequence). The CDR3 spans 11 residues. The CDR3 coding sequence is TGTGCCAGTAGTGGAGGGGGAGGCTACACCTTC. It is translated as CASSGGGGYTF.

J is TRBJ2-3 and V is TRBV7-4; D call uncertain. The CDR3 is 16 residues long. Between the trimmed V and J ends, which lost 1 base and 4 bases, there was a span of 15 bases. Germline V gives CDR1 SGHVT, CDR2 SQSDAQ. In nucleotides, the CDR3 is TGTGCCAGCAGCTTAGATGCTTCTCCGGCCGCAGATACGCAGTATTTT. Its protein is CASSLDASPAADTQYF. Full variable domain (missing parts from reference TRBV7-4 and TRBJ2-3): GAGVSQSPRYKVAKRGRDVALRCDSISGHVTLYWYRQTLGQGSEVLTYSQSDAQRDKSGRPSGRFSAERPERSVSTLKIQRTEQGDSAVYLCASSLDASPAADTQYFGPGTRLTVL.

The chain combines TRBV5-1 with TRBJ2-2; the D is unclear. In germline, CDR1 is SGHRS, CDR2 YFSETQ. The CDR3 runs 15 residues. V was pared by 2 bases and J by 0 bases, with 8 bases between. The CDR3 DNA is TGCGCCAGCAGCTTTGGCAACGCGAACACCGGGGAGCTGTTTTTT. Encoded protein: CASSFGNANTGELFF.

The chain couples TRBV28 to TRBJ2-7; D is undetermined. This CDR3 has 11 residues. CDR1 is MDHEN, CDR2 SYDVKM, per germline. V was shortened by 7 bases and J by 5 bases, with 9 bases between the two germline ends. Here the CDR3 reads CASTPGNEQYF. DNA of the CDR3: TGTGCCAGCACCCCGGGCAACGAGCAGTACTTC.

The genes are TRBV19 and TRBJ2-3; 7 bases are shared with TRBD1. Germline lookup yields CDR1 LNHDA and CDR2 SQIVND (reference sequence). The CDR3 has 16 amino acids. The V and J ends lost 4 bases and 4 bases, in that order; junction bases with no gene match: 11. CDR3 loop: CASSTTRQGGADTQYF. CDR3 nucleotide sequence: TGTGCCAGTAGTACGACCCGACAGGGCGGCGCAGATACGCAGTATTTT.

The chain carries TRBV21-1 and TRBJ1-4; the tabulated D call, TRBD1, remains unverified against the DNA. TRBV21-1 is assigned pseudogene status. The CDR3 runs to 11 residues. The CDR3 reads CASPRWEKLFF. CDR3 nucleotides: TGTGCCAGCCCCAGGTGGGAAAAACTGTTTTTT.

CDR3 DNA: TGTGCCAGTACCCCGGGGAGCTCCTACAATGAGCAGTTCTTC. As protein: CASTPGSSYNEQFF. The chain uses TRBV19 and TRBJ2-1, with TRBD2 as a possible D gene (5 bases). The CDR3 sequence is 14 residues long. Trimming pared 7 bases from V and 0 bases from J, leaving 10 bases between. Looked up from germline, CDR1 is LNHDA and CDR2 is SQIVND (reference sequence). Variable domain in full (rest from reference TRBV19 and TRBJ2-1): DGGITQSPKYLFRKEGQNVTLSCEQNLNHDAMYWYRQDPGQGLRLIYYSQIVNDFQKGDIAEGYSVSREKKESFPLTVTSAQKNPTAFYLCASTPGSSYNEQFFGPGTRLTVL.

This chain links TRBV6-5 with TRBJ2-3; maybe TRBD2 (5 bases). The length of the CDR3 is 16 residues. Looked up from germline, CDR1 is MNHEY and CDR2 is SVGAGI. V lost 0 bases, J lost 8 bases, and 18 bases lay in between. The CDR3, as DNA: TGTGCCAGCAGTTACTCCCCTCTGCAGGCCGAGGGTACGCAGTATTTT. This encodes CASSYSPLQAEGTQYF.

As for this clone: Other DNA sequences within the sample encode an identical CDR3. V is TRBV4-3 and J is TRBJ2-1; no reliable D call. Per germline, CDR1 LGHNA and CDR2 YSLEER. Deletions cut 3 bases from V and 10 bases from J, with 13 bases between. The CDR3 covers 13 residues. CDR3 coding DNA: TGCGCCAGCAGCCAGGGTCTCAGTGACGAGCAGTTCTTC. Its translation: CASSQGLSDEQFF.

The gene calls are TRBV9 and TRBJ2-7, with unresolved D. Germline loops: CDR1 SGDLS, CDR2 YYNGEE. Trimming removed 4 bases from V and 1 base from J, with 15 bases in between. This CDR3 has 15 residues. As DNA, the CDR3 is TGTGCCAGCAGCCCCCGGCAAGGGTTTTCCTACGAGCAGTACTTC. Amino acid sequence: CASSPRQGFSYEQYF.

The V gene is TRBV9, the J gene TRBJ1-5; possible D gene TRBD1, 5 bases. Looked up from germline, CDR1 is SGDLS and CDR2 is YYNGEE. This CDR3 is 14 amino acids long. V dropped 0 bases and J dropped 9 bases, with 13 bases sitting between them. Here the CDR3 DNA reads TGTGCCAGCAGCGTAGGGCAGGTTGGGGGGCCCCAGCATTTT. It translates to CASSVGQVGGPQHF.

The rearrangement uses TRBV28 and TRBJ2-7; 10 bases match TRBD2. V lost 2 bases to trimming and J lost 2 bases; unmatched junction nucleotides: 6. Germline CDR1 is MDHEN and CDR2 is SYDVKM. The CDR3 covers 16 residues. In DNA, the CDR3 is TGTGCCAGCAGTTTAACTAGCGGGATTGCCACCTACGAGCAGTACTTC. Translated, it gives CASSLTSGIATYEQYF. Full variable domain (missing parts from reference TRBV28 and TRBJ2-7): DVKVTQSSRYLVKRTGEKVFLECVQDMDHENMFWYRQDPGLGLRLIYFSYDVKMKEKGDIPEGYSVSREKKERFSLILESASTNQTSMYLCASSLTSGIATYEQYFGPGTRLTVT.

V gene TRBV7-2 combines with J gene TRBJ2-1; 7 bases align to TRBD2. This CDR3 spans 16 amino acids. CDR1 is SGHTA and CDR2 is FQGNSA in the germline V gene. V lost 1 base and J lost 8; bases outside the gene matches: 11. The CDR3 DNA is TGTGCCAGCAGCTTAGAAGCGGGACCCCCCCGGGATGAGCAGTTCTTC. Protein: CASSLEAGPPRDEQFF.